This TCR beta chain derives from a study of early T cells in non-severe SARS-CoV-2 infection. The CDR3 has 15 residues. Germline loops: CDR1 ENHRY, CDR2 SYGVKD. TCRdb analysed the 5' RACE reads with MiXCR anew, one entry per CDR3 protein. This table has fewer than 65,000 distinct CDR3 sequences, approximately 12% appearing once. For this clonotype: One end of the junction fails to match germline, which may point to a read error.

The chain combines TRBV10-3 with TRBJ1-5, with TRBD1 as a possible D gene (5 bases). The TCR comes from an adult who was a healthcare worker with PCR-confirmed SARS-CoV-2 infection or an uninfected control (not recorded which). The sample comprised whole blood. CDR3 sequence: CAISVGGAGNQPQLF. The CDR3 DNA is TGTGCCATCAGTGTTGGAGGGGCGGGCAATCAGCCCCAGCTTTTT.